This T cell receptor (beta chain) was observed in a study of blood T cell repertoires in COVID-19. About the study: Sites across the United States, Italy and Spain contributed samples from acute and convalescent COVID-19. Sources were T cells, B-cell-depleted T cells, or PBMCs; the material itself was cDNA or gDNA.

As processed by the authors: Amplification of reference gene primers provided the estimated nucleated cell counts. The method was immunoSEQ multiplex PCR; TCRdb's version includes in-frame clones alone and lacks a portion of them. V and J calls and clone size follow that table, whereas D and trimming were derived from the DNA. This sample yields more than 150,000 clones, of which around 90% are seen a single time; around 7% belongs to the top ten. This clone is a singleton in its sample. Per germline, CDR1 LNHNV and CDR2 YYDKDF (reference sequence). This CDR3 region has 15 residues. J gave up 0 bases and V 3 bases, and 2 bases lay outside the gene matches.

The specimen sequenced was peripheral blood. The receptor's source is a man aged 35 to 55 with acute or convalescent COVID-19. The genes are TRBV15 and TRBJ1-3; 7 bases are a match to TRBD1. The CDR3 region is CATSRGTASGNTIYF. The CDR3 DNA reads as TGTGCCACCAGCAGGGGGACAGCCTCTGGAAACACCATATATTTT.